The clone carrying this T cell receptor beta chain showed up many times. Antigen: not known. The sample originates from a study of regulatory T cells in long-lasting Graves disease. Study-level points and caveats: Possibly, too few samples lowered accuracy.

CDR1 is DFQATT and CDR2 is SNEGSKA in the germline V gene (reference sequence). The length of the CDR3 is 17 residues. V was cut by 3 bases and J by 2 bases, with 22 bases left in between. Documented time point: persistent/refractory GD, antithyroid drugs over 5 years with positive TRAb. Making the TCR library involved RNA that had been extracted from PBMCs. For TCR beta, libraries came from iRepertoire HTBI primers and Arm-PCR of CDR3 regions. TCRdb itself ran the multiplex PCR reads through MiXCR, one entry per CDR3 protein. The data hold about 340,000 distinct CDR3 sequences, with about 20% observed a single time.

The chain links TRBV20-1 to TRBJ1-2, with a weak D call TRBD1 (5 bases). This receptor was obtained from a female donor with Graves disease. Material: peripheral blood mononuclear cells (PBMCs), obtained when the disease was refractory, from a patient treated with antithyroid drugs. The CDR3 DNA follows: TGCAGTGCTAGCGCAGGTTCCGTAGGGGTAATCAACTATGGCTACACCTTC. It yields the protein CSASAGSVGVINYGYTF.